Each of the 5 T cell receptor beta chains below was sequenced from the same sample in a study of early stage breast cancer tumors. The table came from immunoSEQ multiplex PCR; TCRdb's copy has only in-frame clones and leaves some out. Of tens of thousands of clones in the sample, about 78% are singletons; the top ten hold about 6.8%. Material: blood. Every receptor here comes from a person aged 45-65 years with breast cancer.

The chain combines TRBV6-8 with TRBJ2-7; 9 positions match TRBD1. The CDR3 length is 18 residues. Germline V gene lookup returns CDR1 MNHGY and CDR2 SAAAGT. V shed 10 bases, J shed 0 bases, and the junction held 19 bases outside the gene matches. The CDR3 here is CANPLSCPGQGFSYEQYF. The DNA of the CDR3 is TGTGCCAATCCCCTCAGTTGCCCGGGACAGGGTTTCTCCTACGAGCAGTACTTC.

This chain connects TRBV9 to TRBJ2-3; TRBD2 matches at 9 bases. V shed 0 bases, J shed 3 bases, and the junction held 8 bases outside the gene matches. Germline V gene sequence: CDR1 SGDLS, CDR2 YYNGEE. The CDR3 has 17 amino acids. The DNA for the CDR3 is TGTGCCAGCAGCGTAGGAGGGACTAGCAGGGATACAGATACGCAGTATTTT. It is translated as CASSVGGTSRDTDTQYF.

The CDR3 nucleotides are TGTGCCAGCAGCGTAGTCAGCTCTGGGGCCAACGTCCTGACTTTC. It specifies CASSVVSSGANVLTF. The chain combines TRBV9 with TRBJ2-6; D gene uncertain. The CDR3 contains 15 residues. The V gene lost 0 bases and the J gene lost 0 bases, with 4 bases spanning the gap. Germline V CDR1 and CDR2: SGDLS, YYNGEE. Full variable domain (rest looked up from reference TRBV9 and TRBJ2-6): DSGVTQTPKHLITATGQRVTLRCSPRSGDLSVYWYQQSLDQGLQFLIQYYNGEERAKGNILERFSAQQFPDLHSELNLSSLELGDSALYFCASSVVSSGANVLTFGAGSRLTVL.

This clone was seen ten or more times. This rearrangement joins TRBV4-3 to TRBJ1-2; 7 bases line up with TRBD1. In germline, CDR1 is LGHNA, CDR2 YSLEER. After removal of 3 bases from V and 6 bases from J, the junction contained 10 bases not matched to a gene. CDR3 size: 15 residues. In nucleotides, the CDR3 is TGCGCCAGCAGCCACGTATCTCCAGGGGGAAATGGCTACACCTTC. Translated, it gives CASSHVSPGGNGYTF.

The chain joins TRBV5-6 to TRBJ2-3; no firm D call. Per the germline V gene, CDR1 is SGHDT and CDR2 is YYEEEE. V was clipped by 3 bases and J by 2 bases, with 13 bases between them. This CDR3 comprises 15 residues. The CDR3 DNA is TGTGCCAGCAGCTCATTGGCTCCCAACACAGATACGCAGTATTTT. Its protein product is CASSSLAPNTDTQYF.